These 4 T cell receptor beta chains were all obtained from the same sample, sequenced in a study of CD8 T cells in ankylosing spondylitis. Study outcomes and limitations: Seven to nine highly homologous variants formed a TCR beta motif that appeared characteristic of ankylosing spondylitis blood.

For these receptors, no antigen is known. MiXCR, applied by TCRdb to the 5' RACE reads, yields one record per CDR3 protein. Among 300,000 to 400,000 distinct CDR3 sequences listed, about 20% were seen once. Source material: blood, either unsorted or a sorted T cell fraction (not recorded which). The receptors here all came from a male donor with ankylosing spondylitis.

This clonotype was found many times. This chain connects TRBV28 to TRBJ2-6; D is unclear. V was shortened by 10 bases and J by 11 bases, with 12 bases between the two germline ends. CDR1 MDHEN and CDR2 SYDVKM come from the germline V gene. CDR3 size: 11 residues. CDR3 nucleotides: TGTGCCACCCAGAACGATTACGTCCTGACTTTC. Encoded protein: CATQNDYVLTF.

The chain joins TRBV9 to TRBJ2-3; D uncertain. V was pared by 4 bases and J by 5 bases, with 11 bases between. CDR1 SGDLS and CDR2 YYNGEE come from the germline V gene. The CDR3 extends over 13 amino acids. Here the CDR3 DNA reads TGTGCCAGCAGCATCGGACCTGAAGATACGCAGTATTTT. Translating it yields CASSIGPEDTQYF.

This clonotype was detected once. The gene calls are TRBV5-1 and TRBJ2-7, with a tentative D call TRBD1 (5 bases). The length of the CDR3 is 16 residues. With 0 bases removed from V and 4 bases from J, the gap between germline ends came to 17 bases. Germline V gene sequence: CDR1 SGHRS, CDR2 YFSETQ. The CDR3 loop is CASSLATAGSRYEQYF. The CDR3 DNA sequence: TGCGCCAGCAGCTTGGCTACGGCAGGGTCTCGGTACGAGCAGTACTTC. Complete variable domain (other parts from reference TRBV5-1 and TRBJ2-7): KAGVTQTPRYLIKTRGQQVTLSCSPISGHRSVSWYQQTPGQGLQFLFEYFSETQRNKGNFPGRFSGRQFSNSRSEMNVSTLELGDSALYLCASSLATAGSRYEQYFGPGTRLTVT.

This clonotype came up a few times. The CDR3 loop is CASSRQGPSNSPLHF. In DNA form, the CDR3 reads TGTGCCAGCAGCCGACAGGGCCCGAGCAATTCACCCCTCCACTTT. This sequence joins TRBV28 and TRBJ1-6; 7 positions agree with TRBD1. Germline CDR1 and CDR2: MDHEN and SYDVKM. This CDR3 is 15 amino acids long. V gave up 6 bases and J gave up 7 bases; unmatched junction bases: 9.